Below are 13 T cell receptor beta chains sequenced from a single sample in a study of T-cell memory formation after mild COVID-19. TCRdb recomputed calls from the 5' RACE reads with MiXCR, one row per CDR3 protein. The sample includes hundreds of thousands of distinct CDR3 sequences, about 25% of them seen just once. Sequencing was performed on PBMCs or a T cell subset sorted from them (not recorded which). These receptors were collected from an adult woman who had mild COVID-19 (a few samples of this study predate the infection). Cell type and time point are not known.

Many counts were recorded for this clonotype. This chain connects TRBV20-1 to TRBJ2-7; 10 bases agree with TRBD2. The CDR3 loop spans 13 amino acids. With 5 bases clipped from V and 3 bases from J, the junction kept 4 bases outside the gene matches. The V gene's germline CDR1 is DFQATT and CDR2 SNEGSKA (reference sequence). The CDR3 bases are TGCAGTGCTCCCGGGACTAGCGACTACGAGCAGTACTTC. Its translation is CSAPGTSDYEQYF.

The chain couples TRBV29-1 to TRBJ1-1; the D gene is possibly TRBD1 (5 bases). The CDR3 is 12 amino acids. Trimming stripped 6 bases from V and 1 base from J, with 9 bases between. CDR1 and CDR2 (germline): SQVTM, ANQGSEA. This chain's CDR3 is CSVLGGNTEAFF. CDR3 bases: TGCAGCGTCCTTGGGGGGAACACTGAAGCTTTCTTT. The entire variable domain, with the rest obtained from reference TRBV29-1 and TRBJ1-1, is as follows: SAVISQKPSRDICQRGTSLTIQCQVDSQVTMMFWYRQQPGQSLTLIATANQGSEATYESGFVIDKFPISRPNLTFSTLTVSNMSPEDSSIYLCSVLGGNTEAFFGQGTRLTVV.

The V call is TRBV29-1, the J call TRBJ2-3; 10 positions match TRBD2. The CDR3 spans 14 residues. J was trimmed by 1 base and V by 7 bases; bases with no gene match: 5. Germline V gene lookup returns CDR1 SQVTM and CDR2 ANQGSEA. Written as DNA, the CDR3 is TGCAGCGATAGCGGGAGGTCGGGCACAGATACGCAGTATTTT. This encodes CSDSGRSGTDTQYF.

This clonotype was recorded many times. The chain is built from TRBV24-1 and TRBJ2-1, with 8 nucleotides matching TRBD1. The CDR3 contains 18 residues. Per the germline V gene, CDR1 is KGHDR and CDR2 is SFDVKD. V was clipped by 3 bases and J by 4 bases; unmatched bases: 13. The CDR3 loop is CATSDAPWQGAGYNEQFF. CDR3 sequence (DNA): TGTGCCACCAGTGATGCGCCCTGGCAGGGGGCGGGTTACAATGAGCAGTTCTTC.

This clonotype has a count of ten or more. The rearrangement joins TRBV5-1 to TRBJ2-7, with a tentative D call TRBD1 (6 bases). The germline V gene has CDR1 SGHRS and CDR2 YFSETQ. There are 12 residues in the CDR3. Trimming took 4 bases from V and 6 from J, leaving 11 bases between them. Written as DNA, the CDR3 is TGCGCCAGCAGCGTACAGGGAATCGAGCAGTACTTC. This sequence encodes CASSVQGIEQYF.

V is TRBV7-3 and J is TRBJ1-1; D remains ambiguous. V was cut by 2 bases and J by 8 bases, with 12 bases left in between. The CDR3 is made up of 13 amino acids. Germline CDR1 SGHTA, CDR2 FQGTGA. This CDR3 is CASSLVSESEAFF. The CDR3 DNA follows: TGTGCCAGCAGCTTAGTGTCAGAGAGCGAAGCTTTCTTT.

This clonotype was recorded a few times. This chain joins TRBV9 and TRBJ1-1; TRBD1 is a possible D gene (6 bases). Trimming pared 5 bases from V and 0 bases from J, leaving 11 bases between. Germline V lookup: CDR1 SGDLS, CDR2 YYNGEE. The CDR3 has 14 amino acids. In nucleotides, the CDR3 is TGTGCCAGCAGTGCAGGGGAGATGAACACTGAAGCTTTCTTT. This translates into CASSAGEMNTEAFF.

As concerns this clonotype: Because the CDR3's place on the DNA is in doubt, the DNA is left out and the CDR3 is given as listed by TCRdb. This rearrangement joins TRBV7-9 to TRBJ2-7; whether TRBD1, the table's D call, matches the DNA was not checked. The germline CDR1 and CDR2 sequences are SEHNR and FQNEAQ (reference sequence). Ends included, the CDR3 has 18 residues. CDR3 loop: CASSSSRSGNADSYEQYF.

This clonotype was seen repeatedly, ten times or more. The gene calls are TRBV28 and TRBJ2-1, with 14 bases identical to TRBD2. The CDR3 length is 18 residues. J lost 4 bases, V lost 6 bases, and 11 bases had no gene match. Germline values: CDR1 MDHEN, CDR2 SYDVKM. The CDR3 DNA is TGTGCCAGCAGCCTCGGGACTAGCGGGAGAAAGTCATACAATGAGCAGTTCTTC. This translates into CASSLGTSGRKSYNEQFF.

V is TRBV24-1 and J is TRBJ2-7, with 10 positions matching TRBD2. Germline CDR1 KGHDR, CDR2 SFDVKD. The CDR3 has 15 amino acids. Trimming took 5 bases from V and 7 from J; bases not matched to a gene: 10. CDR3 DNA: TGTGCCACCAGTGCCGTACTAGCGGGGAAGGAGGAGCAGTACTTC. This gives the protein CATSAVLAGKEEQYF.

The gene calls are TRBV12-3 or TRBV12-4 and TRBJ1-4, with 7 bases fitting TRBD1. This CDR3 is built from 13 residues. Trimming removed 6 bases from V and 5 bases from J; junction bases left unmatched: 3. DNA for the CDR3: TGTGCCAGCAGGCCGACAGGGAATGAAAAACTGTTTTTT. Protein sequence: CASRPTGNEKLFF.

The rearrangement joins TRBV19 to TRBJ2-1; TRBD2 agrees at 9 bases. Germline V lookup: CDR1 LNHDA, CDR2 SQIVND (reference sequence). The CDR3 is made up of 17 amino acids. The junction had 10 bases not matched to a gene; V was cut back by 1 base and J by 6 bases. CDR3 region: CASSIGGLATYVNEQFF. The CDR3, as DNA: TGTGCCAGTAGTATAGGAGGACTAGCGACGTATGTCAATGAGCAGTTCTTC.

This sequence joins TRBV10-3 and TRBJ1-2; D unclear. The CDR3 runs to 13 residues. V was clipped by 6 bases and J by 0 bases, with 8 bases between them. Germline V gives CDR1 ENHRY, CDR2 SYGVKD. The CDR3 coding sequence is TGTGCCATCAGCGTAGGGTCTAACTATGGCTACACCTTC. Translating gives CAISVGSNYGYTF.